This T cell receptor (beta chain) was captured in a study of blood T cell repertoires in COVID-19. The overall study: From the United States, Italy and Spain came samples of acute and convalescent COVID-19. PBMCs, B-cell-depleted T cells, or T cells were the source of the cDNA or gDNA that made up the material.

Study processing details: How many nucleated cells were present was estimated from reference gene primer amplification. The assay was immunoSEQ multiplex PCR, and TCRdb's table has in-frame clones only and misses some. The V and J calls and clone size are taken from that table; D and trimming were inferred from the DNA. The sample comprises about 89,000 clones, 80% to 90% of which are singletons, and around 1.3% rests with the top ten. The sample holds one count of this clone. J gave up 6 bases and V 5 bases, and 3 bases lay outside the gene matches. Germline V gene data show CDR1 as MNHEY and CDR2 as SMNVEV (reference sequence). CDR3 size: 15 residues.

Specimen: peripheral blood. The chain combines TRBV27 with TRBJ2-2, with 13 bases aligning to TRBD2. The sequence was collected from a man at least 80 years old with active or convalescent COVID-19. DNA of the CDR3: TGTGCCAGCAGTATGACTAGCGGGAGGCCCGGGGAGCTGTTTTTT. Amino acids: CASSMTSGRPGELFF.